This T cell receptor (beta chain) derives from a study of shared clonotypes between healthy human individuals. V lost 0 bases and J lost 8, with 12 bases in between. CDR3 size: 14 residues. CDR1 and CDR2 (germline): SGDLS, YYNGEE. TCRdb's copy holds only in-frame clones and misses some; the assay was immunoSEQ multiplex PCR. This table holds about 1 million clones, roughly 75% found once. The authors divided CD4+ cells into CD45RA+ naive and CD45RA-negative memory subsets. The receptor was derived from a man aged 18 to 30 in good health. Input material: memory CD4+ T cells sorted from blood. Described subset: CD45RA-negative fraction. The rearrangement joins TRBV9 to TRBJ2-1; D may correspond to TRBD1 or TRBD2 (6 bases each). CDR3 sequence (DNA): TGTGCCAGCAGCGTAGTCTCGGGGGCCGATGAGCAGTTCTTC. Amino acid sequence: CASSVVSGADEQFF.